This T cell receptor (beta chain) came from a study of T cells in Graves' hyperthyroidism and ophthalmopathy. Ophthalmopathy cases met thresholds of Clinical Activity Score at least 3, NOSPECS grade at least 4 and duration under 3 months. Germline lookup yields CDR1 SGHVS and CDR2 FNYEAQ. The CDR3 consists of 14 residues. The V end lost 1 base, the J end lost 2 bases, and 9 bases lay between the germline ends. As to this clonotype: Antigen unknown.

General study findings and limits: Among thyroid clonotypes expanded above 0.001, most also appeared in blood.

Amplification of TCR beta CDR3 regions used RNA as the template. In the first-round RT-PCR of the TCR CDR3, the HTBI primer set was used. TCRdb re-analysed the multiplex PCR reads in MiXCR, keeping a single row per CDR3 protein. The profile covers 500,000 or so distinct CDR3 sequences, with roughly a sixth appearing a single time and around 17% taken by the ten largest. The genes are TRBV7-6 and TRBJ2-7; no clear D gene. The source is a woman aged 18-29 years with Graves' ophthalmopathy. Sequences were obtained from blood. Here the CDR3 reads CASSLEASTYEQYF. The CDR3 nucleotides read TGTGCCAGCAGCTTAGAGGCCAGCACCTACGAGCAGTACTTC.